This T cell receptor (beta chain) was identified during a study of T cell responses to AZD1222 COVID-19 vaccine. General study findings and limits: Donors were mostly white British, more females; clonal diversity possibly underestimated. Nearly half of the spike-specific TCRs reportedly recognize variant regions that carry no mutations. No day 14 peak samples; only post-peak repertoires were characterized. Vaccine-associated CD4 TCRs ranged over spike, dominating at 160-218 and 743-854.

Assay: immunoSEQ multiplex PCR; the TCRdb copy retains only in-frame clones and omits some. The sample gives about 150,000 clones, 75% to 95% of which show up once; more than 1.2% is in the top ten. As for this clone: Its cognate antigen is unknown.

V lost 1 base, J lost 6 bases, and 16 bases lay in between. Looked up from germline, CDR1 is SGHTA and CDR2 is FQGNSA. The CDR3 contains 15 residues. The rearrangement joins TRBV7-2 to TRBJ2-7, with TRBD2 as a possible D gene (6 bases). The sequence derives from an adult in good health. Specimen: peripheral blood, collected on day 0 of AZD1222 vaccination. CDR3 loop: CASSLVPLANGEQYF. DNA of the CDR3: TGTGCCAGCAGCTTAGTCCCCCTAGCGAACGGCGAGCAGTACTTC. The variable domain in full, with the rest retrieved from reference TRBV7-2 and TRBJ2-7, is GAGVSQSPSNKVTEKGKDVELRCDPISGHTALYWYRQSLGQGLEFLIYFQGNSAPDKSGLPSDRFSAERTGGSVSTLTIQRTQQEDSAVYLCASSLVPLANGEQYFGPGTRLTVT.